This entry lists 6 T cell receptor beta chains sequenced from one sample in a study of cytomegalovirus exposure and HLA in healthy donors (dated by TCRdb to about 2017). Libraries came from the immunoSEQ multiplex PCR assay. The multiplex PCR relied on a mix of 60 forward primers for TCR Vbeta segments and 13 reverse primers for TCR Jbeta segments. TCRdb re-hosts the immuneACCESS table, in-frame sequences only. Its copies lack some clones; in the studies checked, an unresolved V gene accounts for under half of them, and the cause for the rest is not known. For this sample the table gives 120,000 or so clones, of which roughly 82% were detected only once. In total, the top ten clones hold less than 3.5% of the sample. What was sequenced was PBMCs. Receptors were obtained from a woman in her 40s in good health and CMV-seropositive.

This chain connects TRBV19 to TRBJ2-2; possibly TRBD2 for D (6 bases). Germline V CDR1 and CDR2: LNHDA, SQIVND (reference sequence). CDR3 length equals 12 residues. Deletions cut 7 bases from V and 4 bases from J, with 7 bases between. In nucleotides, the CDR3 is TGTGCCAGTACCGGGAGCACCGGGGAGCTGTTTTTT. Encoded protein: CASTGSTGELFF.

This clone was observed once. The chain carries TRBV4-2 and TRBJ1-6; D gene ambiguous. Germline lookup yields CDR1 LGHNA and CDR2 YNFKEQ. The V and J ends lost 0 bases and 9 bases respectively, with 21 bases between them. The CDR3 is made up of 18 amino acids. The CDR3 coding sequence is TGTGCCAGCAGCCAAGAAATTCAACAACACCTTGGGAGTTCACCCCTCCACTTT. Residues: CASSQEIQQHLGSSPLHF.

This clone has a handful of counts. For the CDR3, the DNA is TGTGCCAGCAGCCCCCCCGGGACAGGGACCTTTGGGTCCTACGAGCAGTACTTC. This gives the protein CASSPPGTGTFGSYEQYF. The J gene is TRBJ2-7, the V gene TRBV28; 9 bases match TRBD1. Germline-derived CDR1 and CDR2 are MDHEN and SYDVKM. The length of the CDR3 is 18 residues. J gave up 1 base and V 6 bases, and 16 bases lay outside the gene matches.

To note about this clone: The junction departs from germline at one end; a sequencing error may be responsible. The chain uses TRBV25-1 and TRBJ1-4; 7 bases agree with TRBD1. The CDR3 loop spans 14 amino acids. The V gene's germline CDR1 is MGHDK and CDR2 SYGVNS. This CDR3 reads CASSAQGTNEKLFF. DNA of the CDR3: TGTGCTAGCAGTGCACAGGGGACTAATGAAAAACTGTTTTTT.

The V and J genes are TRBV5-1 and TRBJ1-3, with a weak D call TRBD1 (6 bases). Germline-derived CDR1 and CDR2 are SGHRS and YFSETQ. V was clipped by 0 bases and J by 2 bases, with 9 bases between them. The CDR3 totals 15 residues. Here the CDR3 reads CASSLEQGPGNTIYF. The CDR3 DNA reads as TGCGCCAGCAGCTTGGAGCAGGGGCCTGGAAACACCATATATTTT. The full variable domain, in which reference TRBV5-1 and TRBJ1-3 provide the parts outside the CDR3, is KAGVTQTPRYLIKTRGQQVTLSCSPISGHRSVSWYQQTPGQGLQFLFEYFSETQRNKGNFPGRFSGRQFSNSRSEMNVSTLELGDSALYLCASSLEQGPGNTIYFGEGSWLTVV.

This sequence joins TRBV11-3 and TRBJ2-2, with TRBD2 matching over 8 bases. With V trimmed by 0 bases and J by 2 bases, 2 bases remained unmatched. Germline V gives CDR1 SGHNT, CDR2 YENEEA. This CDR3 region has 16 residues. CDR3 sequence reads: CASSLERGGNTGELFF. The CDR3, as DNA: TGTGCCAGCAGCTTAGAACGGGGGGGAAACACCGGGGAGCTGTTTTTT.